Listed here are 19 T cell receptor beta chains from one sample, sequenced in a study of blood T cell repertoires in COVID-19. Clones were sequenced by immunoSEQ multiplex PCR, and TCRdb holds only the in-frame ones, with some missing. Among roughly 170,000 clones listed, 84% were seen once. The sample consisted of PBMCs or T cells enriched from blood (not recorded which). These TCRs come from a man aged 50 to 59 who had recovered from COVID-19.

V gene TRBV5-8 combines with J gene TRBJ1-5; maybe TRBD1 (5 bases). Trimming removed 4 bases from V and 2 bases from J, with 13 bases in between. Germline values: CDR1 SGHTS, CDR2 YDEGEE. The CDR3 is 15 residues long. The CDR3 is CASSRGGSRNQPQHF. The CDR3 bases are TGTGCCAGCAGCAGGGGCGGTTCCCGCAATCAGCCCCAGCATTTT.

The J gene is TRBJ1-3, the V gene TRBV5-6; 11 bases fit TRBD1. J gave up 4 bases and V 0 bases, and 0 bases lay outside the gene matches. This CDR3 region has 15 residues. CDR1 and CDR2 from the germline V gene are SGHDT and YYEEEE. The CDR3 DNA is TGTGCCAGCAGCTTGGGGACAGGGGGCGGAAACACCATATATTTT. Amino acids: CASSLGTGGGNTIYF.

The sample holds a few counts of this clone. The chain couples TRBV19 to TRBJ1-2; 8 bases line up with TRBD1. V lost 6 bases, J lost 6 bases, and 15 bases stayed unmatched. The CDR3 spans 16 residues. Germline CDR1 and CDR2: LNHDA and SQIVND (reference sequence). The CDR3 DNA reads as TGTGCCAGTAGCGCCGGATTAGGACAGGGATCTCATGGCTACACCTTC. This encodes CASSAGLGQGSHGYTF.

Here the CDR3 DNA reads TGTGCCAGCAGCCAGGGGGCGGCGGAAGCTTTCTTT. This codes for CASSQGAAEAFF. V is TRBV3-1 (or the pseudogene TRBV3-2) and J is TRBJ1-1; D may be TRBD1 (6 bases). With 3 bases removed from V and 8 bases from J, the gap between germline ends came to 10 bases. Per germline, CDR1 LGHDT and CDR2 YNNKEL (reference sequence). The CDR3 is 12 amino acids.

On this clone: Germline and junction disagree at one end, which may indicate a read error. The chain joins TRBV6-1 to TRBJ1-2; D gene ambiguous. The CDR3 is 12 residues long. From germline, CDR1 is MNHNS and CDR2 SASEGT. The CDR3 DNA follows: TGTGCCAGCAGTCAAGCCGGACTTGGCTACACCTTC. As protein: CASSQAGLGYTF.

The J gene is TRBJ1-1, the V gene TRBV18, with D maybe TRBD1 (6 bases). The CDR3 consists of 14 residues. Deletions cut 4 bases from V and 5 bases from J, with 14 bases between. CDR1 and CDR2 (germline): KGHSH, LQKENI. CDR3 residues: CASSQFTGKTEAFF. In DNA form, the CDR3 reads TGTGCCAGCTCACAATTTACAGGGAAGACTGAAGCTTTCTTT.

This chain joins TRBV7-9 and TRBJ2-1; D uncertain. This CDR3 is 12 amino acids long. V shed 2 bases and J shed 6 bases, with 5 bases lying between them. Germline CDR1 is SEHNR and CDR2 is FQNEAQ (reference sequence). The CDR3 nucleotides read TGTGCCAGCAGCTTAACAGTCAATGAGCAGTTCTTC. This encodes CASSLTVNEQFF.

V is TRBV6-1 and J is TRBJ2-7, with D possibly TRBD1 on 5 matching bases. Germline V gene sequence: CDR1 MNHNS, CDR2 SASEGT. Trimming stripped 3 bases from V and 12 bases from J, with 18 bases between. The CDR3 covers 13 residues. CDR3 loop: CASSEAGQPPRYF. CDR3 coding DNA: TGTGCCAGCAGTGAGGCAGGGCAGCCCCCTCGGTACTTC.

This chain uses TRBV19 with TRBJ1-1; D call uncertain. V was shortened by 2 bases and J by 1 base, with 8 bases between the two germline ends. This CDR3 contains 14 residues. From germline, CDR1 is LNHDA and CDR2 SQIVND (reference sequence). DNA for the CDR3: TGTGCCAGTAGTATAAGAGGGCGGAACACTGAAGCTTTCTTT. It specifies CASSIRGRNTEAFF. Using reference TRBV19 and TRBJ1-1 for the parts outside the CDR3, the full variable domain is DGGITQSPKYLFRKEGQNVTLSCEQNLNHDAMYWYRQDPGQGLRLIYYSQIVNDFQKGDIAEGYSVSREKKESFPLTVTSAQKNPTAFYLCASSIRGRNTEAFFGQGTRLTVV.

Comments on this clone: The junction departs from germline at one end; a sequencing error may be responsible. The rearrangement joins TRBV2 to TRBJ2-7, with 10 nucleotides matching TRBD1. Per the germline V gene, CDR1 is SNHLY and CDR2 is FYNNEI. This CDR3 is 15 amino acids long. The CDR3 nucleotides read TGTGCCAGCAGGGAAGGGACAGGGGACTGGTTGGAGCAGTACTTC. As protein: CASREGTGDWLEQYF.

The V and J genes are TRBV19 and TRBJ2-2; D might be TRBD1 (6 bases). From germline, CDR1 is LNHDA and CDR2 SQIVND (reference sequence). V was shortened by 2 bases and J by 5 bases, with 15 bases between the two germline ends. CDR3 length: 16 amino acids. The CDR3 DNA is TGTGCCAGTAGTATATCTAACAGGGTAGGGACCGGGGAGCTGTTTTTT. This translates into CASSISNRVGTGELFF.

J is TRBJ2-7 and V is TRBV6-1; 8 bases fit TRBD2. CDR1 is MNHNS and CDR2 is SASEGT in the germline V gene. V lost 7 bases, J lost 2 bases, and 7 bases stayed unmatched. CDR3 length: 14 amino acids. This chain's CDR3 is CASIGLAETYEQYF. CDR3 bases: TGTGCCAGCATCGGACTAGCCGAAACCTACGAGCAGTACTTC.

The gene calls are TRBV3-1 (or the pseudogene TRBV3-2) and TRBJ1-4, with a possible D match to TRBD1 (6 bases). The germline V and J ends were trimmed by 1 base and 7 bases, with 10 bases remaining between them. The germline V gene encodes CDR1 LGHDT and CDR2 YNNKEL (reference sequence). The CDR3 extends over 14 amino acids. The CDR3, as DNA: TGTGCCAGCAGCCAAGGGTCAGGGGTTGAAAAACTGTTTTTT. This encodes CASSQGSGVEKLFF.

J is TRBJ1-2 and V is TRBV3-1 (or the pseudogene TRBV3-2); D perhaps matches TRBD1 (5 bases). The CDR3 is 14 amino acids. The germline V gene has CDR1 LGHDT and CDR2 YNNKEL (reference sequence). V lost 8 bases and J 3 bases, leaving 16 bases between the germline ends. This CDR3 is CASGLGGAYYGYTF. As DNA, the CDR3 is TGTGCCAGCGGACTCGGGGGAGCCTACTATGGCTACACCTTC.

The chain links TRBV28 to TRBJ2-3; D is unresolved. The V gene lost 2 bases and the J gene lost 5 bases, with 2 bases spanning the gap. This CDR3 is 11 amino acids long. Germline V gene sequence: CDR1 MDHEN, CDR2 SYDVKM. CDR3 region: CASSLRDTQYF. The CDR3 DNA is TGTGCCAGCAGTTTACGAGATACGCAGTATTTT.

The V and J genes are TRBV3-1 (or the pseudogene TRBV3-2) and TRBJ2-3; weak D call: TRBD1 (6 bases). The CDR3 spans 16 residues. CDR1 and CDR2 from the germline V gene are LGHDT and YNNKEL (reference sequence). V was cut by 1 base and J by 0 bases, with 11 bases left in between. CDR3 coding DNA: TGTGCCAGCAGCCAAGTGGGAAGGGGGAGCACAGATACGCAGTATTTT. Protein sequence: CASSQVGRGSTDTQYF.

V usage is TRBV5-1 and J usage is TRBJ1-2; TRBD1 agrees at 7 bases. V trimming: 0 bases; J trimming: 3 bases; junction bases outside the gene matches: 8. The length of the CDR3 is 16 residues. Germline values: CDR1 SGHRS, CDR2 YFSETQ. The CDR3, as DNA: TGCGCCAGCAGCTTGGTCCCAGGGGGTAGAGACTATGGCTACACCTTC. As protein: CASSLVPGGRDYGYTF.

Note on this clone: The same CDR3 also results from other DNA sequences found in this sample. The V call is TRBV9, the J call TRBJ1-4, with TRBD1 matching 8 bases. Trimming at V came to 2 bases and at J to 5 bases, leaving 5 bases not matched to a gene. This CDR3 has 15 amino acids. In germline, CDR1 is SGDLS, CDR2 YYNGEE. The CDR3 DNA reads TGTGCCAGCAGCGTCGGACAGGGAGGGAATGAAAAACTGTTTTTT. It encodes CASSVGQGGNEKLFF.

The J gene is TRBJ1-1, the V gene TRBV7-9; 9 bases fit TRBD1. CDR3 size: 17 residues. After removal of 5 bases from V and 2 bases from J, the junction contained 12 bases not matched to a gene. Germline CDR1 and CDR2: SEHNR and FQNEAQ (reference sequence). The CDR3 sequence is CASSPGTGRLGNTEAFF. Here the CDR3 DNA reads TGTGCCAGCAGCCCTGGGACAGGGCGTTTGGGTAACACTGAAGCTTTCTTT.